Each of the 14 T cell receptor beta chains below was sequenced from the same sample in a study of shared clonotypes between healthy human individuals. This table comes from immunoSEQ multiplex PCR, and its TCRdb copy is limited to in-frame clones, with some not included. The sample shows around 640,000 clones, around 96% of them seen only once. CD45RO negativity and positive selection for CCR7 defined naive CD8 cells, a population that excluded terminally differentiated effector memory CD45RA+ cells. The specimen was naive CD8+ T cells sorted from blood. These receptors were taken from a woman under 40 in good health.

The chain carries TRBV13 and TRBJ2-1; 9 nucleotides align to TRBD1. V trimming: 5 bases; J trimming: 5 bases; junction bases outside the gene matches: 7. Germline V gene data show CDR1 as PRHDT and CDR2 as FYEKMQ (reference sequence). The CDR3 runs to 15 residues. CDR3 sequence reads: CASSLMGQGNNEQFF. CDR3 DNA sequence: TGTGCCAGCAGCCTGATGGGACAGGGTAACAATGAGCAGTTCTTC.

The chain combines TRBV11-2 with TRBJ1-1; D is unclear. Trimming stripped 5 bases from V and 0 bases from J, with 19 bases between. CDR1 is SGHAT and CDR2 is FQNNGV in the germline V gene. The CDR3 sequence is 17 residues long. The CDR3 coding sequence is TGTGCCAGCAGCGAAGAAGCAGGATGGCTCCTGAACACTGAAGCTTTCTTT. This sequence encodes CASSEEAGWLLNTEAFF.

CDR3 region: CASSVGYTEAFF. DNA for the CDR3: TGTGCCAGCAGCGTAGGGTACACTGAAGCTTTCTTT. The chain employs TRBV9 and TRBJ1-1; D not resolved. This CDR3 comprises 12 residues. Germline V CDR1 and CDR2: SGDLS, YYNGEE. Trimming pared 0 bases from V and 3 bases from J, leaving 3 bases between. Based on the CDR3 plus reference TRBV9 and TRBJ1-1, the full variable domain is DSGVTQTPKHLITATGQRVTLRCSPRSGDLSVYWYQQSLDQGLQFLIQYYNGEERAKGNILERFSAQQFPDLHSELNLSSLELGDSALYFCASSVGYTEAFFGQGTRLTVV.

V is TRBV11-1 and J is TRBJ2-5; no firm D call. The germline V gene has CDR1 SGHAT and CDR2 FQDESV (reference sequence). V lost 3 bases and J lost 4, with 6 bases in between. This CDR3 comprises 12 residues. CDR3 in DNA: TGTGCCAGCAGCTTTTCTGGAGAGACCCAGTACTTC. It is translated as CASSFSGETQYF.

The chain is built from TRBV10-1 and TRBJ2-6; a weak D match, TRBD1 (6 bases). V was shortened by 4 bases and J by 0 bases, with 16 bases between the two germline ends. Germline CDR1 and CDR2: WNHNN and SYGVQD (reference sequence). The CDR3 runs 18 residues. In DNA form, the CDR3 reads TGCGCCAGCAGTGGTACTAATCCGGACAGCTCTGGGGCCAACGTCCTGACTTTC. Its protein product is CASSGTNPDSSGANVLTF.

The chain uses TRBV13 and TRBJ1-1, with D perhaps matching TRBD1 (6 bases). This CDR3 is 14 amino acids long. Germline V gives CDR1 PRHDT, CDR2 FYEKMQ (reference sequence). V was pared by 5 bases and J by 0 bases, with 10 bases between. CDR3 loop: CASSTDRLNTEAFF. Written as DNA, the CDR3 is TGTGCCAGCAGCACGGACAGATTGAACACTGAAGCTTTCTTT.

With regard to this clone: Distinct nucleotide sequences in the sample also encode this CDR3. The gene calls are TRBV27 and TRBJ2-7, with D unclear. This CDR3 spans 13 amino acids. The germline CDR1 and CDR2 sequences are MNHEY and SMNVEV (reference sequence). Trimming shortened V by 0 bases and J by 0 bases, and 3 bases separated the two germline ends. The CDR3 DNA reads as TGTGCCAGCAGTTTATCGGACTCCTACGAGCAGTACTTC. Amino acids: CASSLSDSYEQYF.

CDR3 bases: TGTGCCAGCAGTTACCATGGACCAGGGGAGGCTGAAAAACTGTTTTTT. Its protein is CASSYHGPGEAEKLFF. The gene calls are TRBV6-6 and TRBJ1-4, with D possibly being TRBD1 (6 bases). Germline V gene sequence: CDR1 MNHNY, CDR2 SVGAGI (reference sequence). The length of the CDR3 is 16 residues. Trimming left V 2 bases short and J 7 bases short, with 17 bases between.

For the CDR3, the DNA is TGTGCCAGCGGGACAAGTCCCTTTGCAACTAATGAAAAACTGTTTTTT. It yields the protein CASGTSPFATNEKLFF. V is TRBV19 and J is TRBJ1-4; a weak D match, TRBD1 (6 bases). The germline gives CDR1 LNHDA, CDR2 SQIVND (reference sequence). This CDR3 is built from 16 residues. Trimming stripped 9 bases from V and 0 bases from J, with 17 bases between. The complete variable domain, with remaining parts taken from reference TRBV19 and TRBJ1-4, reads DGGITQSPKYLFRKEGQNVTLSCEQNLNHDAMYWYRQDPGQGLRLIYYSQIVNDFQKGDIAEGYSVSREKKESFPLTVTSAQKNPTAFYLCASGTSPFATNEKLFFGSGTQLSVL.

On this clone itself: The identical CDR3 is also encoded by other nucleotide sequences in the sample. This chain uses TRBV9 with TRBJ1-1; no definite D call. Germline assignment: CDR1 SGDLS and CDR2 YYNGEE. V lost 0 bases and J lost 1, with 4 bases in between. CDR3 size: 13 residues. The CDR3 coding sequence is TGTGCCAGCAGCGTAGCGTCGAACACTGAAGCTTTCTTT. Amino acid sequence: CASSVASNTEAFF.

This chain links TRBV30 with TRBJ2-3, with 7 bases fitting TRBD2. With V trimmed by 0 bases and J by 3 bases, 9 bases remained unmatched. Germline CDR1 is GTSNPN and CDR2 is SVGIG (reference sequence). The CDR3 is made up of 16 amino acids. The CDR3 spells CAWSVLADGGTDTQYF. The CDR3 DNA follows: TGTGCCTGGAGTGTTCTAGCGGACGGCGGAACAGATACGCAGTATTTT.

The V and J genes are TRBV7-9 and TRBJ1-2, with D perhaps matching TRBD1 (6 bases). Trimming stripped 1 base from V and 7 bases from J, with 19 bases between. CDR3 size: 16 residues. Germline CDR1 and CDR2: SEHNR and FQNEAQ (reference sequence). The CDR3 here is CASSLGTAFPGGGYTF. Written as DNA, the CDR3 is TGTGCCAGCAGCTTAGGGACAGCGTTCCCGGGGGGTGGCTACACCTTC.

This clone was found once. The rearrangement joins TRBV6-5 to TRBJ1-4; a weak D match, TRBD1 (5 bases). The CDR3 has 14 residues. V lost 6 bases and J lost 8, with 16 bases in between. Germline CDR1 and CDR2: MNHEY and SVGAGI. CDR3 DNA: TGTGCCAGCAGGACGAGGGGTAGCAGGGAAAAACTGTTTTTT. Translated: CASRTRGSREKLFF.

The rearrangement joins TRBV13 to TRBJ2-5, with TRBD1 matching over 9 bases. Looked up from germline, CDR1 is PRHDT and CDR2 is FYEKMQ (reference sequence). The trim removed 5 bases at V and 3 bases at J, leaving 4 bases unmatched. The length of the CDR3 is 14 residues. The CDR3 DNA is TGTGCCAGCAGCCGCCGGGACAGGGAAGAGACCCAGTACTTC. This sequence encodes CASSRRDREETQYF.